The 5 T cell receptor beta chains presented below share a single source sample, sequenced in a study of CD8+ T cells in alopecia areata. Treatment denoted: oral pan-JAK inhibitor, 5-10 mg twice daily. Investigators isolated RNA and reverse transcribed it into cDNA to act as the sequencing template. Data came from immunoSEQ multiplex PCR; TCRdb stores just in-frame clones and leaves some out. The sample consists of approximately 42,000 clones, about two thirds of them appearing once. The sample consisted of CD8+ T cells sorted from blood, taken at week 4, from a patient treated with tofacitinib. The source is a human donor with alopecia areata.

The rearrangement joins TRBV9 to TRBJ1-6; 7 bases align to TRBD1. The CDR3 has 15 residues. J gave up 3 bases and V 3 bases, and 3 bases lay outside the gene matches. CDR1 is SGDLS and CDR2 is YYNGEE in the germline V gene. This chain's CDR3 is CASSATGDYNSPLHF. In DNA, the CDR3 is TGTGCCAGCAGCGCAACAGGGGACTATAATTCACCCCTCCACTTT. The entire variable domain, with the rest obtained from reference TRBV9 and TRBJ1-6, is as follows: DSGVTQTPKHLITATGQRVTLRCSPRSGDLSVYWYQQSLDQGLQFLIQYYNGEERAKGNILERFSAQQFPDLHSELNLSSLELGDSALYFCASSATGDYNSPLHFGNGTRLTVT.

This clone has a handful of counts. The chain employs TRBV7-3 and TRBJ2-3, with 10 bases identical to TRBD2. Per germline, CDR1 SGHTA and CDR2 FQGTGA. The CDR3 runs 15 residues. V lost 4 bases to trimming and J lost 2 bases; unmatched junction nucleotides: 3. This chain's CDR3 is CASSSSGGATDTQYF. CDR3 bases: TGTGCCAGCAGCTCGAGCGGGGGGGCCACAGATACGCAGTATTTT.

The gene calls are TRBV12-5 and TRBJ2-1; possibly TRBD2 for D (5 bases). Trimming left V 1 base short and J 9 bases short, with 13 bases between. Looked up from germline, CDR1 is LGHNT and CDR2 is FRNRAP. The CDR3 is made up of 14 amino acids. The CDR3 sequence: CASGLGTGRVEQFF. The CDR3 DNA sequence: TGTGCTAGTGGTTTGGGGACTGGGAGAGTTGAGCAGTTCTTC. The variable domain in full, with the rest retrieved from reference TRBV12-5 and TRBJ2-1, is DARVTQTPRHKVTEMGQEVTMRCQPILGHNTVFWYRQTMMQGLELLAYFRNRAPLDDSGMPKDRFSAEMPDATLATLKIQPSEPRDSAVYFCASGLGTGRVEQFFGPGTRLTVL.

Comments on this clone: This likely reflects a read error, since a far larger clone is one base away. The chain employs TRBV6-5 and TRBJ2-1; D uncertain. This CDR3 is 11 amino acids long. Germline V gene data show CDR1 as MNHEY and CDR2 as SVGAGI. In nucleotides, the CDR3 is TGTGCCAGCAGCTCCAACAATGAGCAGTTCTTC. Its translation: CASSSNNEQFF.

A few counts support this clone. This sequence joins TRBV4-3 and TRBJ2-7, with TRBD1 as a possible D gene (5 bases). V dropped 0 bases and J dropped 3 bases, with 15 bases sitting between them. CDR1 LGHNA and CDR2 YSLEER come from the germline V gene. This CDR3 is 16 amino acids long. The CDR3, as DNA: TGCGCCAGCAGCCAAGACCAGGGTAGTAGGGACTACGAGCAGTACTTC. Translated: CASSQDQGSRDYEQYF.